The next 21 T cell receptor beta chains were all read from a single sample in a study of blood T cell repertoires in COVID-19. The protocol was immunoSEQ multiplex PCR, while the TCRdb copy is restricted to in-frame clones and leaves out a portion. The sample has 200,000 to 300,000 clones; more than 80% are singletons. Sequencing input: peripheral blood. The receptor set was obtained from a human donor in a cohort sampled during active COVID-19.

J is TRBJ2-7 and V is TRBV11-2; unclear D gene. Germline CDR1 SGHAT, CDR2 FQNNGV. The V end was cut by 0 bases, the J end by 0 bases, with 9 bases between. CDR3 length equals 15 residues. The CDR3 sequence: CASSLDRADSYEQYF. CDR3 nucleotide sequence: TGTGCCAGCAGCTTAGATCGTGCGGACTCCTACGAGCAGTACTTC.

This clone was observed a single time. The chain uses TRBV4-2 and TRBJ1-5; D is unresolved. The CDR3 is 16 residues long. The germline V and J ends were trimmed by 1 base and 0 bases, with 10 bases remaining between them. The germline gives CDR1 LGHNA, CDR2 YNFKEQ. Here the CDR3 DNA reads TGTGCCAGCAGCCAAGCTTCGGGAAATAGCAATCAGCCCCAGCATTTT. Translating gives CASSQASGNSNQPQHF.

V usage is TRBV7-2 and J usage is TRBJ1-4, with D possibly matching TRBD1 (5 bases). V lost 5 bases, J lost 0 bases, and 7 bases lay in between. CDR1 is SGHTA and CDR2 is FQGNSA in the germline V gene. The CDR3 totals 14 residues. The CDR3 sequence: CASSKGPTNEKLFF. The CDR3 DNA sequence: TGTGCCAGCAGCAAGGGGCCAACTAATGAAAAACTGTTTTTT. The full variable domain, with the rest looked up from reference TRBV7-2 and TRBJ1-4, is GAGVSQSPSNKVTEKGKDVELRCDPISGHTALYWYRQSLGQGLEFLIYFQGNSAPDKSGLPSDRFSAERTGGSVSTLTIQRTQQEDSAVYLCASSKGPTNEKLFFGSGTQLSVL.

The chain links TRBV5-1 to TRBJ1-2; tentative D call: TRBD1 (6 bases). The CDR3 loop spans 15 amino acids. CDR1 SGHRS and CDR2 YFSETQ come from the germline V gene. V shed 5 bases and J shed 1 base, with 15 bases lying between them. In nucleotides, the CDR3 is TGCGCCAGCAGGGATCCGGGACAAGATAACTATGGCTACACCTTC. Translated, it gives CASRDPGQDNYGYTF.

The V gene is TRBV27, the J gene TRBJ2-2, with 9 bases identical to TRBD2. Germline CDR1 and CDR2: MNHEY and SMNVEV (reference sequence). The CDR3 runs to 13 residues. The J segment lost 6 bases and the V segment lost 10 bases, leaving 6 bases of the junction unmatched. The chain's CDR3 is CAIQGTSPGELFF. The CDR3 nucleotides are TGTGCCATCCAGGGGACTAGCCCCGGGGAGCTGTTTTTT.

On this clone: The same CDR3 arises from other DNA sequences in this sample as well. In DNA form, the CDR3 reads TGTGCCAGCAGCCCGGACAGGGCGAATGAAAAACTGTTTTTT. Its protein is CASSPDRANEKLFF. V and J are TRBV3-1 (or the pseudogene TRBV3-2) and TRBJ1-4, with 8 bases aligning to TRBD1. Germline lookup yields CDR1 LGHDT and CDR2 YNNKEL (reference sequence). V lost 4 bases to trimming and J lost 5 bases; unmatched junction nucleotides: 3. The CDR3 is made up of 14 amino acids.

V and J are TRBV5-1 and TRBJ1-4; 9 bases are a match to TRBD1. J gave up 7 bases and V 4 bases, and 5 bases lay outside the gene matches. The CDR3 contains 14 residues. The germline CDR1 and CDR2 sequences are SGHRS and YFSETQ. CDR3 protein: CASSRDRVSEKLFF. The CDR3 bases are TGCGCCAGCAGCCGGGACAGGGTTAGTGAAAAACTGTTTTTT.

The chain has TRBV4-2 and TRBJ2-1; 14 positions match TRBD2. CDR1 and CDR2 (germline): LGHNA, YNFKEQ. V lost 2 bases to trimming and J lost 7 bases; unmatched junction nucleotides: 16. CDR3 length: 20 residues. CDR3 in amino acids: CASSQFHPLGLAGVENEQFF. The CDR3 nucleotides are TGTGCCAGCAGCCAATTCCACCCCCTGGGACTAGCGGGAGTAGAGAATGAGCAGTTCTTC.

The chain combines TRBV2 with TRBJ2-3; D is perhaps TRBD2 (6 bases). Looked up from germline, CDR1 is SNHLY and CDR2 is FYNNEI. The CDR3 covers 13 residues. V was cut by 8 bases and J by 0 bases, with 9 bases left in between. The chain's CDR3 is CASLGGSTDTQYF. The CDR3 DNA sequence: TGTGCCAGCCTCGGAGGGAGCACAGATACGCAGTATTTT.

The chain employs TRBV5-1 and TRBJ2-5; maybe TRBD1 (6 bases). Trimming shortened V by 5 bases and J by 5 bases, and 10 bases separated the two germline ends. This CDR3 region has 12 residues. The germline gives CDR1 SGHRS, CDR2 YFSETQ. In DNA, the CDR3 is TGCGCCAGCAGACAGGGAGAGGAGACCCAGTACTTC. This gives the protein CASRQGEETQYF.

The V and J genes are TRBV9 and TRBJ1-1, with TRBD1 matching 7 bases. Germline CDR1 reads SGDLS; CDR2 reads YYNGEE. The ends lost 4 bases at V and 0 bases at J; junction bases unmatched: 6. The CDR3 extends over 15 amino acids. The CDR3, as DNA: TGTGCCAGCAGCCCAGGGGGTTTCATGAACACTGAAGCTTTCTTT. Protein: CASSPGGFMNTEAFF.

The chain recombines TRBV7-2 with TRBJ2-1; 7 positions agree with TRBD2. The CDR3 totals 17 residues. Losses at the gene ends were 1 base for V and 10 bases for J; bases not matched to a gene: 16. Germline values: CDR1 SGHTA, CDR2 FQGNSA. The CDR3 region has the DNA TGTGCCAGCAGCTTAGTGGGGTTGCGACTAGCCGAAGCGGAGCAGTTCTTC. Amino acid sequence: CASSLVGLRLAEAEQFF.

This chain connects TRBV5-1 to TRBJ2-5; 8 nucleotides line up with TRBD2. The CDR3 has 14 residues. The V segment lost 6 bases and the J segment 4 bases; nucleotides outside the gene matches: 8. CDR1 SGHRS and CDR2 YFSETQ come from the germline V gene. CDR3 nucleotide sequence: TGCGCCAGCACGGGAGGGACACCCCGAGAGACCCAGTACTTC. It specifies CASTGGTPRETQYF.

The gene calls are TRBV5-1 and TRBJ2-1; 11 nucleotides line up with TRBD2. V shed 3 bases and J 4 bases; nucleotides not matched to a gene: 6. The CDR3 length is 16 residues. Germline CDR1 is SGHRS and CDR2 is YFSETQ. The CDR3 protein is CASSSPGLAAYNEQFF. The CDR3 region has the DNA TGCGCCAGCAGCTCGCCGGGACTAGCGGCATACAATGAGCAGTTCTTC.

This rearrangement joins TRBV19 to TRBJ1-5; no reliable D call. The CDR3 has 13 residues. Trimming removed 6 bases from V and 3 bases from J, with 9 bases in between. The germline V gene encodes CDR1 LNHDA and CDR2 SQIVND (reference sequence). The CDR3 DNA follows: TGTGCCAGTAGACCACAGTTCAATCAGCCCCAGCATTTT. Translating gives CASRPQFNQPQHF.

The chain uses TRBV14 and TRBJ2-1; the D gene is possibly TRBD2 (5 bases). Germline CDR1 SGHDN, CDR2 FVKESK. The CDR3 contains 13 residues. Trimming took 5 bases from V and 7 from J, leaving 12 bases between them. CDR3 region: CASSLGLQNEQFF. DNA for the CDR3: TGTGCCAGCAGCTTAGGACTCCAGAATGAGCAGTTCTTC.

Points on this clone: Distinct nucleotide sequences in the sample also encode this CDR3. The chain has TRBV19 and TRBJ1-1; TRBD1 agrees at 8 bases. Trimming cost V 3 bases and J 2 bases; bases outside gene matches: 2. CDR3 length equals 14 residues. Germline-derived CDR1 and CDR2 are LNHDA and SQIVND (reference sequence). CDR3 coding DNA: TGTGCCAGTAGTATCACAGGGGGTAACACTGAAGCTTTCTTT. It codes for CASSITGGNTEAFF.

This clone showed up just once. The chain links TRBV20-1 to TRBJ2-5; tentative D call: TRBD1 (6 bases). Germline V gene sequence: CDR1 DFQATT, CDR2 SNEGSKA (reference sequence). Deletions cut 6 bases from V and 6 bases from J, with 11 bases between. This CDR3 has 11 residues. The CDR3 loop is CSALWDKTQYF. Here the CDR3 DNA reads TGCAGTGCCCTCTGGGACAAGACCCAGTACTTC.

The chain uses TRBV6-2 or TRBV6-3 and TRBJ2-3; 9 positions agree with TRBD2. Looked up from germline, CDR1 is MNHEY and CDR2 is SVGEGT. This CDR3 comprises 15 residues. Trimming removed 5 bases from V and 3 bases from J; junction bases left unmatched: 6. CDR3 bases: TGTGCCAGCAGTGTAGCGGGAGCTTTGACAGATACGCAGTATTTT. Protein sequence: CASSVAGALTDTQYF.

The CDR3 sequence: CASSLTGQGPPQYF. The CDR3 DNA reads as TGTGCCAGCAGCTTAACCGGACAGGGGCCCCCCCAGTACTTC. The chain joins TRBV7-3 to TRBJ2-5; 9 bases are shared with TRBD1. The CDR3 covers 14 residues. J was trimmed by 9 bases and V by 0 bases; bases with no gene match: 5. CDR1 and CDR2 (germline): SGHTA, FQGTGA.

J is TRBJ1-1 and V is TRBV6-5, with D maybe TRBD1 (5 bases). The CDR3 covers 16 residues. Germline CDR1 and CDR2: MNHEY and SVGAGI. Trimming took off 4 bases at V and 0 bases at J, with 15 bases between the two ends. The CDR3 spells CASSSGGGRMNTEAFF. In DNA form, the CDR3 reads TGTGCCAGCAGTTCCGGGGGGGGAAGAATGAACACTGAAGCTTTCTTT.